This note documents a single T cell receptor beta chain sequence. In the original analysis: Nucleated cell counts were estimated from reference gene primer amplification. The data were produced by immunoSEQ multiplex PCR, yet TCRdb's version contains in-frame clones alone and is incomplete. Clone size and the V and J calls come from that table; the DNA yielded D and trimming. The table shows 130,000 or so clones, with approximately 90% occurring only once. Seattle enrolled patients during active infection and tracked them longitudinally. The sample belongs to a study of blood T cell repertoires in COVID-19. Study summary: COVID-19 samples collected from the United States, Italy and Spain covered acute and convalescent phases.

V lost 8 bases and J lost 4, with 20 bases in between. The CDR3 spans 15 residues. Germline V lookup: CDR1 MNHEY, CDR2 SVGAGI. The TCR originated in a man aged 55 to 69 with COVID-19, enrolled during active disease. The sample was peripheral blood. The chain joins TRBV6-5 to TRBJ1-1; no definite D call. CDR3 DNA: TGTGCCAGCCCTGGCGGGGTCCCTCTACCCACTGAAGCTTTCTTT. Translation gives CASPGGVPLPTEAFF.